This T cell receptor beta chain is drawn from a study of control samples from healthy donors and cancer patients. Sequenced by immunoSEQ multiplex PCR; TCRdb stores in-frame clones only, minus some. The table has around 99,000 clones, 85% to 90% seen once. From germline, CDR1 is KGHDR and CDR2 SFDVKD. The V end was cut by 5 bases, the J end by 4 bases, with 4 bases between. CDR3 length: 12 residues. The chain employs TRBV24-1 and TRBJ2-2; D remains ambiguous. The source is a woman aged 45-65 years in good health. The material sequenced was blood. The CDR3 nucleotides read TGTGCCACCAGTGTGCGCACCGGGGAGCTGTTTTTT. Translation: CATSVRTGELFF.